The clone carrying this T cell receptor (beta chain) has a handful of counts. Its antigen is still unknown. This sample stems from a study of T cell repertoires in cytomegalovirus infection. The overall study: Public TCR beta signatures marked donors with CMV infection and the matching HLA. Study-wide findings and caveats: The ex vivo response showed dominance by HLA-C-restricted CMV-specific TCR beta clonotypes. The study identified carriers of CMV plus the relevant HLA from cumulative public TCR beta family frequency.

The CDR3 covers 18 residues. Germline values: CDR1 LNHNV, CDR2 YYDKDF (reference sequence). V lost 0 bases to trimming and J lost 2 bases, with 14 bases between them. TCRdb ran MiXCR on the reads and lists one entry per CDR3 protein. The sample contains about 740,000 distinct CDR3 sequences, 35% of which appear only once. Sequenced input: PBMCs. The source of this sequence is a human donor in good health (CMV status not recorded). Some clones in this sample may be carry-over from other donors' samples. The chain has TRBV15 and TRBJ2-6; TRBD2 is a possible D gene (6 bases). The CDR3 spells CATSRDHIGGTGANVLTF. CDR3 bases: TGTGCCACCAGCAGAGATCATATCGGGGGAACTGGGGCCAACGTCCTGACTTTC.